The 28 T cell receptor beta chains below come from one sample, sequenced in a study of technical replicates of blood from several donors. Assay used: immunoSEQ multiplex PCR; TCRdb lists only in-frame clones, some missing. The table has about 100,000 clones, approximately 94% seen once. Sample: T cells isolated from PBMCs. These receptors came from a human donor in good health.

The genes are TRBV9 and TRBJ2-1, with a tentative D call TRBD2 (6 bases). Germline V gene lookup returns CDR1 SGDLS and CDR2 YYNGEE. The CDR3 covers 15 residues. V lost 0 bases and J lost 9, with 16 bases in between. The DNA of the CDR3 is TGTGCCAGCAGCGTAGCCGGGACTTTAAGGGGTGAGCAGTTCTTC. It encodes CASSVAGTLRGEQFF.

This chain connects TRBV20-1 to TRBJ2-1; no firm D call. The CDR3 extends over 11 amino acids. Trimming left V 5 bases short and J 9 bases short, with 11 bases between. Per the germline V gene, CDR1 is DFQATT and CDR2 is SNEGSKA (reference sequence). CDR3 region: CSAFPMSEQFF. CDR3 nucleotides: TGCAGTGCTTTCCCCATGAGTGAGCAGTTCTTC.

The chain recombines TRBV10-3 with TRBJ1-1; 7 nucleotides line up with TRBD1. Germline V gene lookup returns CDR1 ENHRY and CDR2 SYGVKD. V shed 6 bases and J 6 bases; nucleotides not matched to a gene: 10. CDR3 size: 14 residues. The CDR3 sequence is CAIRRTGLDPEAFF. The CDR3 DNA follows: TGTGCCATCAGACGGACAGGCCTTGATCCTGAAGCTTTCTTT.

The chain joins TRBV27 to TRBJ2-1, with 7 bases fitting TRBD1. The CDR3 consists of 12 residues. V was pared by 11 bases and J by 7 bases, with 8 bases of the junction left unmatched. The germline gives CDR1 MNHEY, CDR2 SMNVEV (reference sequence). The CDR3 loop is CAGGTGVNEQFF. The CDR3 DNA reads as TGTGCCGGGGGTACAGGGGTGAATGAGCAGTTCTTC.

This sequence joins TRBV5-1 and TRBJ1-2; 7 nucleotides align to TRBD1. This CDR3 spans 14 amino acids. Trimming removed 4 bases from V and 4 bases from J; junction bases left unmatched: 7. The germline CDR1 and CDR2 sequences are SGHRS and YFSETQ. In nucleotides, the CDR3 is TGCGCCAGCAGCCCACTCCGGGACAGCTATGGCTACACCTTC. Encoded protein: CASSPLRDSYGYTF.

V and J are TRBV19 and TRBJ1-2, with D possibly TRBD1 on 5 matching bases. Germline values: CDR1 LNHDA, CDR2 SQIVND (reference sequence). V lost 1 base, J lost 4 bases, and 13 bases lay in between. CDR3 length: 15 amino acids. The CDR3 here is CASSIGTGPAYGYTF. Here the CDR3 DNA reads TGTGCCAGTAGTATAGGAACAGGCCCAGCCTATGGCTACACCTTC.

This sequence joins TRBV28 and TRBJ2-7; D may be TRBD2 (5 bases). In germline, CDR1 is MDHEN, CDR2 SYDVKM. The CDR3 length is 14 residues. The germline V and J ends were trimmed by 2 bases and 3 bases, with 11 bases remaining between them. As DNA, the CDR3 is TGTGCCAGCAGTTTAATGCGGGTAAACTACGAGCAGTACTTC. This encodes CASSLMRVNYEQYF.

The rearrangement joins TRBV28 to TRBJ2-5; 10 positions agree with TRBD1. CDR3 length: 15 residues. V lost 3 bases and J lost 4; bases outside the gene matches: 5. Germline lookup yields CDR1 MDHEN and CDR2 SYDVKM. The CDR3 DNA is TGTGCCAGCAGTTTCGGGACAGGGGTGGTAGAGACCCAGTACTTC. Encoded protein: CASSFGTGVVETQYF.

As to this clone: The identical CDR3 is also encoded by other nucleotide sequences in the sample. V is TRBV6-4 and J is TRBJ2-1; D may be TRBD1 (7 bases). Per germline, CDR1 MRHNA and CDR2 SNTAGT. This CDR3 contains 14 residues. V was shortened by 4 bases and J by 5 bases, with 12 bases between the two germline ends. In DNA, the CDR3 is TGTGCCAGCAGTGGCGGGACAGCGAACAATGAGCAGTTCTTC. Translated: CASSGGTANNEQFF.

The genes are TRBV9 and TRBJ2-1, with a tentative D call TRBD2 (6 bases). The V and J ends lost 5 bases and 5 bases respectively, with 8 bases between them. CDR3 length equals 12 residues. The germline gives CDR1 SGDLS, CDR2 YYNGEE. The CDR3 is CASSWGDNEQFF. CDR3 DNA: TGTGCCAGCAGTTGGGGGGACAATGAGCAGTTCTTC.

V usage is TRBV5-1 and J usage is TRBJ2-2, with TRBD1 matching over 10 bases. This CDR3 is 17 amino acids long. Germline lookup yields CDR1 SGHRS and CDR2 YFSETQ. The V and J ends lost 0 bases and 6 bases, in that order; junction bases with no gene match: 8. Here the CDR3 reads CASSLAATGGKAGELFF. The CDR3 DNA reads as TGCGCCAGCAGCTTGGCCGCGACAGGGGGCAAGGCCGGGGAGCTGTTTTTT.

The J gene is TRBJ2-5, the V gene TRBV7-7; D perhaps matches TRBD1 (6 bases). The CDR3 sequence is 15 residues long. Trimming left V 1 base short and J 1 base short, with 10 bases between. In germline, CDR1 is SSHAT, CDR2 FNYEAQ (reference sequence). CDR3 residues: CASSLGGTSQETQYF. As DNA, the CDR3 is TGTGCCAGCAGCTTAGGGGGGACATCCCAAGAGACCCAGTACTTC.

The chain has TRBV18 and TRBJ2-2; the match to TRBD2 covers 12 bases. Per germline, CDR1 KGHSH and CDR2 LQKENI. The trim removed 2 bases at V and 7 bases at J, leaving 11 bases unmatched. The CDR3 consists of 18 residues. CDR3 residues: CASSPTLAGGPAGGELFF. The CDR3 nucleotides are TGTGCCAGCTCACCAACTCTAGCGGGAGGGCCGGCTGGCGGGGAGCTGTTTTTT.

The CDR3, as DNA: TGTGCCAGCAGTGAAGACAGGGTTTGGGGCTACACCTTC. Protein sequence: CASSEDRVWGYTF. The V gene is TRBV2, the J gene TRBJ1-2; perhaps TRBD1 as D (6 bases). Trimming removed 1 base at V and 8 bases at J, with 11 bases between. The CDR3 runs to 13 residues. The V gene's germline CDR1 is SNHLY and CDR2 FYNNEI.

The chain joins TRBV10-1 to TRBJ2-7; 10 positions match TRBD1. The CDR3 spans 14 residues. V shed 6 bases and J 2 bases; nucleotides not matched to a gene: 4. In germline, CDR1 is WNHNN, CDR2 SYGVQD (reference sequence). The CDR3 DNA reads TGCGCCAGCAGCACCGGGACAGGGGCCTACGAGCAGTACTTC. This translates into CASSTGTGAYEQYF.

The J gene is TRBJ1-3, the V gene TRBV7-9, with D possibly being TRBD1 (5 bases). There are 15 residues in the CDR3. Germline V lookup: CDR1 SEHNR, CDR2 FQNEAQ (reference sequence). V lost 5 bases to trimming and J lost 8 bases, with 19 bases between them. DNA for the CDR3: TGTGCCAGCAGCAACGTTGATTCAACGGGGGACACCATATATTTT. Residues: CASSNVDSTGDTIYF.

The chain carries TRBV27 and TRBJ1-1, with TRBD1 as a possible D gene (6 bases). CDR3 length: 13 residues. Looked up from germline, CDR1 is MNHEY and CDR2 is SMNVEV (reference sequence). V was pared by 6 bases and J by 4 bases, with 12 bases between. As DNA, the CDR3 is TGTGCCAGCAGACTGTCAGGGGCCACTGAAGCTTTCTTT. Translated, it gives CASRLSGATEAFF.

V is TRBV5-1 and J is TRBJ1-6; 7 nucleotides match TRBD1. V lost 4 bases and J lost 7; bases outside the gene matches: 5. CDR3 length equals 14 residues. Germline V lookup: CDR1 SGHRS, CDR2 YFSETQ. The CDR3 region is CASSEGGVNSPLHF. As DNA, the CDR3 is TGCGCCAGCAGCGAAGGGGGCGTCAATTCACCCCTCCACTTT.

The chain combines TRBV6-6 with TRBJ1-5; D is unresolved. The germline V gene has CDR1 MNHNY and CDR2 SVGAGI (reference sequence). This CDR3 spans 13 amino acids. Trimming removed 0 bases from V and 13 bases from J, with 13 bases in between. CDR3 sequence (DNA): TGTGCCAGCAGTTACTCGGAACGGGGATTACAGCATTTT. As protein: CASSYSERGLQHF.

The chain employs TRBV29-1 and TRBJ2-1, with D possibly matching TRBD2 (6 bases). The CDR3 length is 16 residues. Germline CDR1 SQVTM, CDR2 ANQGSEA. Trimming removed 6 bases at V and 0 bases at J, with 18 bases between. CDR3 bases: TGCAGCGTCGCGGGGATACCACGCCACTCCTACAATGAGCAGTTCTTC. It specifies CSVAGIPRHSYNEQFF.

The chain has TRBV2 and TRBJ2-3; 8 bases match TRBD1. Trimming took 0 bases from V and 4 from J; bases not matched to a gene: 3. Germline CDR1 and CDR2: SNHLY and FYNNEI. This CDR3 comprises 15 residues. The CDR3, as DNA: TGTGCCAGCAGTGAAGCGTCCAGGGGGCCAGATACGCAGTATTTT. Protein product: CASSEASRGPDTQYF.

The chain carries TRBV7-9 and TRBJ2-7, with D uncertain. Trimming took off 1 base at V and 4 bases at J, with 8 bases between the two ends. Germline V gives CDR1 SEHNR, CDR2 FQNEAQ (reference sequence). There are 13 residues in the CDR3. The CDR3 loop reads CASSLVVAYEQYF. The CDR3 nucleotides read TGTGCCAGCAGCTTAGTGGTGGCTTACGAGCAGTACTTC.

V and J are TRBV6-6 and TRBJ2-7; maybe TRBD1 (6 bases). From germline, CDR1 is MNHNY and CDR2 SVGAGI (reference sequence). This CDR3 is built from 15 residues. The ends were cut back, 3 bases at V and 3 bases at J, with 15 bases in the middle. The CDR3, as DNA: TGTGCCAGCAGTTATCGGTCAGGGGCCCACTACGAGCAGTACTTC. Encoded protein: CASSYRSGAHYEQYF.

This clone is a singleton in its sample. The J gene is TRBJ2-5, the V gene TRBV27; TRBD2 matches 12 bases. Germline trimming cut 3 bases from V and 4 bases from J; bases unmatched to any gene: 9. CDR3 length equals 17 residues. Per germline, CDR1 MNHEY and CDR2 SMNVEV (reference sequence). The CDR3, as DNA: TGTGCCAGCAGTTTGCGGGCTAGCGGGGGGGCCACAGAGACCCAGTACTTC. Its protein is CASSLRASGGATETQYF.

The chain links TRBV6-1 to TRBJ2-5; the match to TRBD2 covers 7 bases. V dropped 3 bases and J dropped 2; count of bases not matched to a gene: 9. The germline V gene has CDR1 MNHNS and CDR2 SASEGT. This CDR3 has 16 residues. The CDR3 here is CASSEVAGETQETQYF. The CDR3 DNA reads as TGTGCCAGCAGTGAGGTTGCGGGGGAGACTCAAGAGACCCAGTACTTC.

The genes are TRBV5-6 and TRBJ1-2; 7 bases are a match to TRBD1. The J segment lost 6 bases and the V segment lost 0 bases, leaving 8 bases of the junction unmatched. The CDR3 has 15 amino acids. Germline-derived CDR1 and CDR2 are SGHDT and YYEEEE. The CDR3 loop reads CASSLGPDRIDGYTF. DNA of the CDR3: TGTGCCAGCAGCTTGGGTCCGGACAGGATCGATGGCTACACCTTC.

This clone appeared a single time. The chain uses TRBV5-1 and TRBJ1-2; TRBD1 aligns across 8 bases. Germline V gene sequence: CDR1 SGHRS, CDR2 YFSETQ. This CDR3 comprises 13 residues. Trimming removed 5 bases from V and 7 bases from J; junction bases left unmatched: 7. CDR3 DNA: TGCGCCAGCAGTTCCAGGGGGCTAGGTGGCTACACCTTC. It codes for CASSSRGLGGYTF. The variable domain in full, completed from reference TRBV5-1 and TRBJ1-2, reads KAGVTQTPRYLIKTRGQQVTLSCSPISGHRSVSWYQQTPGQGLQFLFEYFSETQRNKGNFPGRFSGRQFSNSRSEMNVSTLELGDSALYLCASSSRGLGGYTFGSGTRLTVV.

The chain couples TRBV9 to TRBJ2-7; the D gene is possibly TRBD2 (7 bases). Germline-derived CDR1 and CDR2 are SGDLS and YYNGEE. The length of the CDR3 is 16 residues. The V end lost 4 bases, the J end lost 0 bases, and 17 bases lay between the germline ends. Here the CDR3 DNA reads TGTGCCAGCAGCCCCCCCGGCGGGGGCCACTCCTACGAGCAGTACTTC. It encodes CASSPPGGGHSYEQYF.